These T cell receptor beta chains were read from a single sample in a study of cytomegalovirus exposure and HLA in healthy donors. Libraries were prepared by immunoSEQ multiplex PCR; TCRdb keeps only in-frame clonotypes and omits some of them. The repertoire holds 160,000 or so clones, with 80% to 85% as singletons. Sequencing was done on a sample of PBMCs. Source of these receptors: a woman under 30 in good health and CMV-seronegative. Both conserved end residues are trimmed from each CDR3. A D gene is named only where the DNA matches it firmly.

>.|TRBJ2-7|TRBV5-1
ASSQTSGSYEQY
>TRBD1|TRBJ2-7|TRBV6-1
ASSKTGYEQY
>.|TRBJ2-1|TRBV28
ASSFLSGTLYNEQF
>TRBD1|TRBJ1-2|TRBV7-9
SSSPITGTDKTYGYT
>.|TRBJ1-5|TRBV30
AWKAGGSNQPQH
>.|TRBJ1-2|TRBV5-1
ASSPDRNYGYT
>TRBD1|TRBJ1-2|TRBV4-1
ASSLGTANYGYT
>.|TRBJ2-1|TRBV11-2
ASSPRGLEQF
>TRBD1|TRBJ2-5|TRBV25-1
ASSDPGQGRETQY
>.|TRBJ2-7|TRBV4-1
ASSQGGGGLYEQY
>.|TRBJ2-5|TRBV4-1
ASSRTPESQETQY
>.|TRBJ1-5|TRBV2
ASSGNRAGEPQH
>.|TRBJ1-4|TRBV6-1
ASSGGWGGLFEEKLF
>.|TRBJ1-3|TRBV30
AWSVWGSVNTIY
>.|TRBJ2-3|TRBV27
ASSYSTDTQY
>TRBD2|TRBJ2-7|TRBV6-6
AHILEGTSESYEQY
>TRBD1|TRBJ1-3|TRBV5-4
ASSPQGLRNTIY
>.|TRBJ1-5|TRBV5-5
ASSLGGRGQPQH
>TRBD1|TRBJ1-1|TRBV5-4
ASSSTRTGTIFEAF
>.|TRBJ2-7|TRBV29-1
SVGGGLYEQY
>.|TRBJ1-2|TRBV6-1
ASSEWQGTVGYT
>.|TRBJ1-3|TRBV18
ASSPPAFSGNTIY
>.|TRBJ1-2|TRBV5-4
ASSLSAAGVRGGYT
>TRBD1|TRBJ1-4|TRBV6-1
ASSELIGTGGEKLF
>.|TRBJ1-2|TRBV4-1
ASSQADFPVPYGYT
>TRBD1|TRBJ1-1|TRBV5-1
ASSSSGGNTEAF
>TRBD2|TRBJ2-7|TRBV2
ASRGTSGAYEQY
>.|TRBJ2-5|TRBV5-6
ASSFVLETQY
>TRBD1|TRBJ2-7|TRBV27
ASSLSTGINEQY
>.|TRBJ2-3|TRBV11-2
ASSLDLTGKGPDTQY
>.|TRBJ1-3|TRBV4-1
ASSQGWTAPGNTIY
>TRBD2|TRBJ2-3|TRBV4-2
ASSFRLAESDTQY
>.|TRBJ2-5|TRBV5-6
ASSLDWSAETQY
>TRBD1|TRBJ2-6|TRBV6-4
ASSETLKGAGANGLT
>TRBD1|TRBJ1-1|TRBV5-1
ASSPWSRTGGPMNTEAF
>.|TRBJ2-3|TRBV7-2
ASSLRRTNTDTQY
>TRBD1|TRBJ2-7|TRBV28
ASSPRQGNSYEQY
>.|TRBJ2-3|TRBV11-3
ASSSGVNTDTQY
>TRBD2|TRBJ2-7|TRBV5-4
ASSFAAGGQY
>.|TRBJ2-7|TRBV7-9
ASSPNQTGGVYYEQY
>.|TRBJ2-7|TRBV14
ASSQAGGKDSYEQY
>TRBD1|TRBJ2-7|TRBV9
ASSVRQGGPYEQY
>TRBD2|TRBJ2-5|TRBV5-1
ASSPGLVYETQY
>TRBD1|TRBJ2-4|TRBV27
ASSPWLRDRGAKNSQY
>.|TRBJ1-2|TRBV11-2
ASSLDQQVLFRYGYT